Here is one TCR beta chain with its context. Other nucleotide sequences in the sample specify the same CDR3. The source of the sample is a study of shared clonotypes between healthy human individuals. There were only Caucasian adults among the donors, and all lived in Nashville, Tennessee. Sequencing was performed with immunoSEQ multiplex PCR; in TCRdb, only in-frame clones are kept and a portion is missing. Of about 2.4 million clones detected, approximately 93% appear once; the ten largest clones hold 0.36%. The CDR3 totals 15 residues. V was trimmed by 0 bases and J by 0 bases, leaving 7 bases between them. Germline V CDR1 and CDR2: SGHRS, YFSETQ.

The chain has TRBV5-1 and TRBJ2-1; no clear D gene. The TCR originated in a man aged 18-30 years in good health. Some clones in this sample may be carry-over from other donors' samples. Material for sequencing was naive CD4+ T cells from PBMCs. Subset of the sample: CD45RA+ positively selected. Here the CDR3 reads CASSLDVSSYNEQFF. CDR3 in DNA: TGCGCCAGCAGCTTGGATGTGAGCTCCTACAATGAGCAGTTCTTC.